One sample yielded the 9 T cell receptor beta chains listed below, sequenced in a study of Graves' ophthalmopathy and Graves' hyperthyroidism. Scientists amplified the TCR beta CDR3 regions from RNA transcripts. The authors performed first-round RT-PCR with HTBI primers and then a second-round multiplex PCR. Via MiXCR, TCRdb re-called the multiplex PCR reads, giving one row per CDR3 protein. Of approximately 380,000 distinct CDR3 sequences listed, roughly 21% were seen once; the top ten hold roughly 3.2%. Sequencing was carried out using peripheral blood. The receptors here all came from a woman aged 18-30 years with stable Graves' hyperthyroidism.

Ten or more counts support this clonotype. The chain links TRBV12-3 or TRBV12-4 to TRBJ1-5; tentatively, D is TRBD1 (6 bases). Trimming shortened V by 6 bases and J by 5 bases, and 17 bases separated the two germline ends. The CDR3 runs to 15 residues. Here the CDR3 DNA reads TGTGCCAGCAGGACCGGGACATCAGTTGATCAGCCCCAGCATTTT. It codes for CASRTGTSVDQPQHF.

The table lists this clonotype with many counts. The chain links TRBV2 to TRBJ2-7; D is uncertain. The V gene's germline CDR1 is SNHLY and CDR2 FYNNEI. The CDR3 contains 13 residues. With 6 bases removed from V and 1 base from J, the gap between germline ends came to 10 bases. CDR3 sequence reads: CASRPGPSYEQYF. The CDR3 coding sequence is TGTGCCAGCAGACCCGGACCGTCCTACGAGCAGTACTTC. Based on the CDR3 plus reference TRBV2 and TRBJ2-7, the full variable domain is EPEVTQTPSHQVTQMGQEVILRCVPISNHLYFYWYRQILGQKVEFLVSFYNNEISEKSEIFDDQFSVERPDGSNFTLKIRSTKLEDSAMYFCASRPGPSYEQYFGPGTRLTVT.

This clonotype was picked up many times. The CDR3 is CSAGTVEGYTF. In DNA form, the CDR3 reads TGCAGTGCAGGGACAGTCGAAGGCTACACCTTC. This rearrangement joins TRBV20-1 to TRBJ1-2, with 7 bases lining up with TRBD1. The junction had 6 bases not matched to a gene; V was cut back by 6 bases and J by 8 bases. CDR3 size: 11 residues. Germline values: CDR1 DFQATT, CDR2 SNEGSKA (reference sequence).

This clonotype was seen repeatedly, ten times or more. The chain couples TRBV6-2 or TRBV6-3 to TRBJ2-7; D possibly matches TRBD1 or TRBD2 (5 bases each). Germline V gives CDR1 MNHEY, CDR2 SVGEGT. This CDR3 comprises 12 residues. V lost 6 bases and J 5 bases, leaving 11 bases between the germline ends. The DNA of the CDR3 is TGTGCCAGCAGGAATGGGGGTCACGAGCAGTACTTC. This translates into CASRNGGHEQYF.

This clonotype was counted many times. The chain employs TRBV19 and TRBJ1-2, with TRBD1 as a possible D gene (5 bases). Trimming stripped 5 bases from V and 3 bases from J, with 16 bases between. The CDR3 is 15 residues long. Germline values: CDR1 LNHDA, CDR2 SQIVND (reference sequence). For the CDR3, the DNA is TGTGCCAGTAGTCTACGGACAATCCGGGACTATGGCTACACCTTC. Encoded protein: CASSLRTIRDYGYTF.

This clonotype was detected many times. V usage is TRBV29-1 and J usage is TRBJ2-2; D is ambiguous. The CDR3 runs to 13 residues. V lost 2 bases and J 0 bases, leaving 4 bases between the germline ends. CDR1 and CDR2 (germline): SQVTM, ANQGSEA. CDR3 in DNA: TGCAGCGTTGAACAGGCGAACACCGGGGAGCTGTTTTTT. Amino acid sequence: CSVEQANTGELFF.

This clonotype was seen ten or more times. This chain connects TRBV12-3 or TRBV12-4 to TRBJ1-5; no definite D call. V was cut by 5 bases and J by 5 bases, with 7 bases left in between. The CDR3 has 12 amino acids. CDR3 amino acids: CASSRGYQPQHF. The CDR3 bases are TGTGCCAGCAGTCGGGGTTATCAGCCCCAGCATTTT.

The chain has TRBV7-2 and TRBJ2-5; the D gene is possibly TRBD1 (6 bases). This CDR3 contains 14 residues. The ends were cut back, 2 bases at V and 8 bases at J, with 15 bases in the middle. Germline CDR1 SGHTA, CDR2 FQGNSA. CDR3 protein: CASSLRPGALTQYF. Here the CDR3 DNA reads TGTGCCAGCAGCTTAAGGCCAGGGGCCCTCACCCAGTACTTC.

This clonotype was seen many times. The chain couples TRBV12-3 or TRBV12-4 to TRBJ2-7; 7 nucleotides agree with TRBD1. The junction had 5 bases not matched to a gene; V was cut back by 1 base and J by 5 bases. There are 14 residues in the CDR3. The CDR3 spells CASSLVQGDNEQYF. The CDR3 region has the DNA TGTGCCAGCAGTTTAGTCCAGGGGGACAACGAGCAGTACTTC.